This TCR beta chain was sequenced during a study of T cells in Graves' hyperthyroidism and ophthalmopathy. Looking at the study overall: Peripheral blood was collected at initial diagnosis, before any treatment.

Broader study findings: The blood repertoire included most of the expanded thyroid clonotypes above 0.001.

The TCR beta CDR3 regions underwent amplification using RNA transcripts as the source. The primer set for the first-round RT-PCR of the TCR CDR3 was HTBI. TCRdb reprocessed the multiplex PCR reads via MiXCR and lists one record per CDR3 protein. The repertoire holds 200,000 to 250,000 distinct CDR3 sequences, with roughly 18% as singletons. The CDR3 is 12 amino acids. V gave up 8 bases and J gave up 1 base, with 9 bases separating them. Germline CDR1 is MNHNS and CDR2 is SASEGT. This clonotype showed up many times. What it binds is not known. This TCR came from a man in his forties or fifties with Graves' hyperthyroidism. This chain connects TRBV6-1 to TRBJ2-7; D not certain. Sequencing used blood. The CDR3 protein is CASRSSSYEQYF. DNA for the CDR3: TGTGCCAGCCGATCCTCATCCTACGAGCAGTACTTC.